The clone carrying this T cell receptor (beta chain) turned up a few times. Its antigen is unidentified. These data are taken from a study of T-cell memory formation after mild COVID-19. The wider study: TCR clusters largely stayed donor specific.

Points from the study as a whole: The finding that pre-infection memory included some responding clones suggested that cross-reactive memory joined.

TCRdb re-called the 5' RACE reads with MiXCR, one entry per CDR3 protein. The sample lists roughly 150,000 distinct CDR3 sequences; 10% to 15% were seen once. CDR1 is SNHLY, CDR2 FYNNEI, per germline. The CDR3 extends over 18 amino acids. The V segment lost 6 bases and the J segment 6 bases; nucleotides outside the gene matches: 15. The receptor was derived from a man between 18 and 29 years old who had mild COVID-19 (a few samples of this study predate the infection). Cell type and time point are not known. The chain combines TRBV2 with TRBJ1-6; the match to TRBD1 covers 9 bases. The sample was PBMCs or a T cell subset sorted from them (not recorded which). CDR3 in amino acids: CASSESWTGAVGNSPLHF. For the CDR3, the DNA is TGTGCCAGCAGCGAAAGTTGGACAGGGGCGGTCGGTAATTCACCCCTCCACTTT.